Here is one T cell receptor (beta chain) with its context. This sample was included in a study of blood T cell repertoires in COVID-19. Study in general: PBMCs, B-cell-depleted T cells, or T cells were the source of the cDNA or gDNA that made up the material.

This CDR3 contains 11 residues. Germline lookup yields CDR1 DFQATT and CDR2 SNEGSKA (reference sequence). V was pared by 6 bases and J by 1 base, with 6 bases between. Clones were sequenced by immunoSEQ multiplex PCR, and TCRdb holds only the in-frame ones, with some missing. In the table there are 540,000 or so clones, about 88% of which are singletons. This receptor was identified in a woman in her forties or fifties with COVID-19, enrolled during active disease. The sequenced material came from peripheral blood. V usage is TRBV20-1 and J usage is TRBJ1-2, with D perhaps TRBD1 (5 bases). CDR3 sequence (DNA): TGCAGTGCCCAGGGTAACTATGGCTACACCTTC. Its protein product is CSAQGNYGYTF.